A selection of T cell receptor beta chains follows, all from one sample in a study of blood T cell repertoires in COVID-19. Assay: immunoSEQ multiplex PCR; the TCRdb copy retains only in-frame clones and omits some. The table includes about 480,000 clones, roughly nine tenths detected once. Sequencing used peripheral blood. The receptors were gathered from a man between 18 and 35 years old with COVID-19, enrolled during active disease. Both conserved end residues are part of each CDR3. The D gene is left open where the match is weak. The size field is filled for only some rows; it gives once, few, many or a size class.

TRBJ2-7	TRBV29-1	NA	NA	CSARPGGLYEQYF	TGCAGCGCCAGACCGGGGGGCCTCTACGAGCAGTACTTC
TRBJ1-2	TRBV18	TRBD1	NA	CASSPWTGSYGYTF	TGTGCCAGCTCTCCCTGGACAGGGTCCTATGGCTACACCTTC
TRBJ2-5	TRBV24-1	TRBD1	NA	CATSPGQGVPQETQYF	TGTGCCACCAGTCCGGGACAGGGGGTGCCCCAAGAGACCCAGTACTTC
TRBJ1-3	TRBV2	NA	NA	CASQSSGNTIYF	TGTGCCAGCCAATCCTCTGGAAACACCATATATTTT
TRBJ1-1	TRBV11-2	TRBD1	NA	CASSSTWTGGRNTEAFF	TGTGCCAGCAGCTCGACCTGGACAGGGGGTCGGAACACTGAAGCTTTCTTT
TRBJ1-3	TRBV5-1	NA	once	CASSLDNRYSGNTIYF	TGCGCCAGCAGCTTGGACAACAGGTACTCTGGAAACACCATATATTTT
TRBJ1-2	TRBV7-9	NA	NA	CASSPGDNYGYTF	TGTGCCAGCAGCCCCGGGGATAACTATGGCTACACCTTC
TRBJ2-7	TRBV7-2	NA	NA	CASSLDWDTSYEQYF	TGTGCCAGCAGCCTAGACTGGGACACATCCTACGAGCAGTACTTC
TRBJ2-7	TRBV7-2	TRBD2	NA	CASSLLTSGGLLTYEQYF	TGTGCCAGCAGCTTGTTGACTAGCGGGGGGCTACTAACCTACGAGCAGTACTTC
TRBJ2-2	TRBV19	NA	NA	CASSPRDSWELFF	TGTGCCAGTAGTCCTCGGGACTCCTGGGAGCTGTTTTTT
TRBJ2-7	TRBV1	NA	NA	CTSSRGTSCSEQYF	TGCACCAGCAGCCGGGGGACTAGCTGTAGCGAGCAGTACTTC
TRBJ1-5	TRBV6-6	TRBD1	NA	CASSYGGGTQPQHF	TGTGCCAGCAGTTATGGAGGGGGCACTCAGCCCCAGCATTTT
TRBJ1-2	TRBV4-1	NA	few	CASSPSGTLYGYTF	TGCGCCAGCAGCCCGTCCGGGACACTATATGGCTACACCTTC
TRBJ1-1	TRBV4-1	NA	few	CASSQDISLNTEAFF	TGCGCCAGCAGCCAAGATATTTCGTTGAACACTGAAGCTTTCTTT
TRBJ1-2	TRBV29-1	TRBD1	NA	CSVVGLRQGYGYTF	TGCAGCGTTGTAGGCCTAAGACAGGGCTATGGCTACACCTTC
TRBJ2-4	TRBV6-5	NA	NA	CASRLYGVAKNIQYF	TGTGCCAGCAGGCTCTACGGAGTAGCCAAAAACATTCAGTACTTC
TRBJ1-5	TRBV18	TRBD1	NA	CASSPETGSNQPQHF	TGTGCCAGCTCACCGGAGACAGGGAGCAATCAGCCCCAGCATTTT
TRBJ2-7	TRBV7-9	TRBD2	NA	CASSLGKAGGFLSYEQYF	TGTGCCAGCAGCTTAGGAAAAGCGGGAGGCTTTCTTTCCTACGAGCAGTACTTC
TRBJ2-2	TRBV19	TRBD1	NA	CASTQLQGAPGELFF	TGTGCCAGTACCCAATTACAGGGGGCCCCCGGGGAGCTGTTTTTT
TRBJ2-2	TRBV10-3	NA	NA	CAIRTVDNTGELFF	TGTGCCATCAGAACAGTAGACAACACCGGGGAGCTGTTTTTT
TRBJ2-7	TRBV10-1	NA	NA	CASSESGDSSYEQYF	TGCGCCAGCAGTGAGTCCGGGGACTCTTCCTACGAGCAGTACTTC
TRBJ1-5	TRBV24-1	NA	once	CATSDPRGGDNQPQHF	TGTGCCACCAGTGACCCCCGGGGGGGGGACAATCAGCCCCAGCATTTT
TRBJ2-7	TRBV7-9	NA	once	CASSLVGEKQYF	TGTGCCAGCAGCTTAGTTGGAGAAAAGCAGTACTTC
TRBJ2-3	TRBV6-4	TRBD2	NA	CASSDSEVAGGDTQYF	TGTGCCAGCAGTGACTCGGAGGTAGCGGGGGGAGATACGCAGTATTTT
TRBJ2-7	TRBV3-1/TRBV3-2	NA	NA	CASSQERVRSYEQYF	TGTGCCAGCAGCCAAGAACGAGTTCGGAGCTACGAGCAGTACTTC
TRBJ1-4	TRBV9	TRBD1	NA	CASSPTGVLNEKLFF	TGTGCCAGCAGCCCTACAGGGGTTCTTAATGAAAAACTGTTTTTT
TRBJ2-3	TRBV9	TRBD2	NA	CASSVGLVGGVVDTQYF	TGTGCCAGCAGCGTCGGTCTGGTCGGGGGGGTGGTCGATACGCAGTATTTT
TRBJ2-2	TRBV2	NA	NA	CASSDRGIGELFF	TGTGCCAGCAGTGATCGGGGGATCGGGGAGCTGTTTTTT
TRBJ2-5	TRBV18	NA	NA	CASSTFYGDQETQYF	TGTGCCAGCTCAACTTTTTACGGAGATCAAGAGACCCAGTACTTC
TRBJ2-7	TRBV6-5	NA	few	CASSYSTPEAQYF	TGTGCCAGCAGTTACTCGACCCCAGAGGCGCAGTACTTC
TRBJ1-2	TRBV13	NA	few	CASSTAPGGGYTF	TGTGCCAGCAGCACAGCTCCCGGGGGTGGCTACACCTTC
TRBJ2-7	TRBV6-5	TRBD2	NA	CASSQGLAGGEQYF	TGTGCCAGCAGTCAGGGACTAGCGGGAGGGGAGCAGTACTTC
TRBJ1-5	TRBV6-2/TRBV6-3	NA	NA	CASSYSRWRGPRNQPQHF	TGTGCCAGCAGTTACTCGAGGTGGCGGGGGCCCCGCAATCAGCCCCAGCATTTT
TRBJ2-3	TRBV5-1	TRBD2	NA	CASSAGVGTDTQYF	TGCGCCAGCAGCGCGGGAGTTGGAACAGATACGCAGTATTTT
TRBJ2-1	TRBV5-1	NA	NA	CASRWEYPYNEQFF	TGCGCCAGCCGGTGGGAGTACCCCTACAATGAGCAGTTCTTC
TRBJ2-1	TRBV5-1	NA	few	CASSFDRFYNEQFF	TGCGCCAGCAGCTTCGACAGGTTCTACAATGAGCAGTTCTTC
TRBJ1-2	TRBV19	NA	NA	CASSIGQGGVDGYTF	TGTGCCAGTAGTATCGGGCAGGGAGGGGTCGACGGCTACACCTTC
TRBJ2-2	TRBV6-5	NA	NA	CASSLGTSNTGELFF	TGTGCCAGCAGCCTCGGGACATCGAACACCGGGGAGCTGTTTTTT
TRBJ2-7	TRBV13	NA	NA	CASSRGAGTYEQYF	TGTGCCAGCAGTAGAGGCGCGGGAACCTACGAGCAGTACTTC
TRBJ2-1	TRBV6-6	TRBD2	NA	CASRVAGDLYNEQFF	TGTGCCAGCAGGGTAGCGGGAGACCTCTACAATGAGCAGTTCTTC
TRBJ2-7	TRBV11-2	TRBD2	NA	CASSLRLAGDEQYF	TGTGCCAGCAGCCTTCGACTAGCGGGAGACGAGCAGTACTTC
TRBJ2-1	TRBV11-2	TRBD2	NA	CASSLGLAEYNEQFF	TGTGCCAGCAGCTTAGGCCTAGCGGAATACAATGAGCAGTTCTTC
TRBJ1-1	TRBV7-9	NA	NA	CASSLGRGNTEAFF	TGTGCCAGCAGCTTAGGACGGGGGAACACTGAAGCTTTCTTT
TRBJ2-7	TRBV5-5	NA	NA	CASSLGELEQYF	TGTGCCAGCAGCTTGGGTGAGCTGGAGCAGTACTTC
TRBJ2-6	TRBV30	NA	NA	CAWSMEVSGANVLTF	TGTGCCTGGAGTATGGAGGTCTCTGGGGCCAACGTCCTGACTTTC
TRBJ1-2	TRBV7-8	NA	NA	CASSGGLNYGYTF	TGTGCCAGCAGCGGGGGGTTGAACTATGGCTACACCTTC
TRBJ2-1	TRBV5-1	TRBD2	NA	CASSFGASGSNEQFF	TGCGCCAGCAGCTTCGGGGCTAGCGGGAGTAATGAGCAGTTCTTC
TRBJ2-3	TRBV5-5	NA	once	CASSFVPGSDTQYF	TGTGCCAGCAGCTTTGTCCCGGGGTCAGATACGCAGTATTTT
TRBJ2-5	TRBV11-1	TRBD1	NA	CASVRGQGRQETQYF	TGTGCCAGCGTCAGGGGGCAGGGAAGACAAGAGACCCAGTACTTC